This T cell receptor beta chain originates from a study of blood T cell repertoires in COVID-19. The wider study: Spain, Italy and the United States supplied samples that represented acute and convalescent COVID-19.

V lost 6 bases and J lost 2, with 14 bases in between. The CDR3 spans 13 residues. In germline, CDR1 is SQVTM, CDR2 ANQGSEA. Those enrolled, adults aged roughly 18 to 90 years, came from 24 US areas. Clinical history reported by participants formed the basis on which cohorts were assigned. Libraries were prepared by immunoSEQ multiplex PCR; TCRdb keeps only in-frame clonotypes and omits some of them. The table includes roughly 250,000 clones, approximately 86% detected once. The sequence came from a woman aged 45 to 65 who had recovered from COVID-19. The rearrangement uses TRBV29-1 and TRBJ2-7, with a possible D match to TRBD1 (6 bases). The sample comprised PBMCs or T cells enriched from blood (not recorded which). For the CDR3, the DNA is TGCAGCGTAAAGAGGGGACAAGCCTACGAGCAGTACTTC. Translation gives CSVKRGQAYEQYF.